A single sample is the source of the 6 T cell receptor beta chains below, sequenced in a study of cytomegalovirus exposure and HLA in healthy donors. Amplification used 60 Vbeta primers and 13 Jbeta primers. Sequencing used immunoSEQ multiplex PCR; TCRdb keeps in-frame clones, though not all of them. The sample yields around 120,000 clones, 70% to 80% seen once. Sequencing was carried out using PBMCs. These receptors originate from a human donor in good health.

The chain recombines TRBV6-1 with TRBJ2-1; TRBD2 might be the D (5 bases). The V and J ends lost 6 bases and 1 base respectively, with 13 bases between them. CDR1 is MNHNS, CDR2 SASEGT, per germline. The CDR3 contains 15 residues. Here the CDR3 DNA reads TGTGCCAGCAGCCTTGCTCCGGGATCCTACAATGAGCAGTTCTTC. It yields the protein CASSLAPGSYNEQFF.

V usage is TRBV5-1 and J usage is TRBJ1-4; 11 nucleotides line up with TRBD1. Germline lookup yields CDR1 SGHRS and CDR2 YFSETQ. CDR3 length: 14 residues. V lost 4 bases to trimming and J lost 6 bases; unmatched junction nucleotides: 2. CDR3 sequence reads: CASSQGQGDEKLFF. The DNA of the CDR3 is TGCGCCAGCAGCCAGGGACAGGGGGATGAAAAACTGTTTTTT.

The chain employs TRBV6-6 and TRBJ1-2; 8 nucleotides match TRBD1. CDR3 length: 11 amino acids. V shed 6 bases, J shed 12 bases, and the junction held 6 bases outside the gene matches. CDR1 and CDR2 from the germline V gene are MNHNY and SVGAGI (reference sequence). CDR3 sequence: CASSHRGAHTF. The CDR3 nucleotides are TGTGCCAGCAGCCACAGGGGGGCCCACACCTTC.

The chain couples TRBV19 to TRBJ1-2; no definite D call. Germline-derived CDR1 and CDR2 are LNHDA and SQIVND (reference sequence). V lost 4 bases and J 7 bases, leaving 16 bases between the germline ends. This CDR3 has 14 amino acids. CDR3 in DNA: TGTGCCAGTAGTACAACCCCCCTGGAGGGTGGCTACACCTTC. Residues: CASSTTPLEGGYTF.

The rearrangement joins TRBV15 to TRBJ2-7; D is possibly TRBD1 (6 bases). The V end lost 2 bases, the J end lost 6 bases, and 8 bases lay between the germline ends. CDR1 and CDR2 from the germline V gene are LNHNV and YYDKDF (reference sequence). The CDR3 loop spans 12 amino acids. This chain's CDR3 is CATSRSQGEQYF. CDR3 coding DNA: TGTGCCACCAGCAGATCACAGGGCGAGCAGTACTTC. The full variable domain, its missing parts supplied by reference TRBV15 and TRBJ2-7, is DAMVIQNPRYQVTQFGKPVTLSCSQTLNHNVMYWYQQKSSQAPKLLFHYYDKDFNNEADTPDNFQSRRPNTSFCFLDIRSPGLGDTAMYLCATSRSQGEQYFGPGTRLTVT.

The CDR3 bases are TGTGCCAGCAGCTTAGGGGGACTAGCGGAAAACGAGCAGTACTTC. Translated: CASSLGGLAENEQYF. This rearrangement joins TRBV11-3 to TRBJ2-7, with 11 bases that match TRBD2. The V segment lost 1 base and the J segment 5 bases; nucleotides outside the gene matches: 4. The CDR3 has 15 amino acids. Germline CDR1 SGHNT, CDR2 YENEEA.